Below, 17 T cell receptor beta chains from the same sample are listed, as sequenced in a study of shared clonotypes between healthy human individuals. Assay used: immunoSEQ multiplex PCR; TCRdb lists only in-frame clones, some missing. The sample has 1.5 million to 2.5 million clones, about 95% seen once. Naive CD8 populations comprised CD45RO-negative cells positively selected for CCR7, excluding terminally differentiated effector memory CD45RA+ cells. Sequenced sample: naive CD8+ T cells sorted from blood. The receptor set was obtained from a man between 18 and 29 years old in good health.

V gene TRBV6-5 combines with J gene TRBJ1-5, with TRBD1 identical over 8 bases. Germline V gene sequence: CDR1 MNHEY, CDR2 SVGAGI. The V segment lost 4 bases and the J segment 0 bases; nucleotides outside the gene matches: 5. The CDR3 totals 16 residues. For the CDR3, the DNA is TGTGCCAGCAGTTCCTTCGGACAGGGTAGCAATCAGCCCCAGCATTTT. It codes for CASSSFGQGSNQPQHF.

As regards this clone: This specimen includes other DNA sequences encoding the same CDR3. The chain recombines TRBV4-3 with TRBJ2-1; weak D call: TRBD2 (6 bases). The CDR3 length is 16 residues. Germline lookup yields CDR1 LGHNA and CDR2 YSLEER. The V and J ends lost 0 bases and 0 bases respectively, with 9 bases between them. The CDR3 reads CASSQDSGSSYNEQFF. CDR3 in DNA: TGCGCCAGCAGCCAAGATTCCGGGAGCTCCTACAATGAGCAGTTCTTC.

The rearrangement uses TRBV28 and TRBJ1-3; the D is unclear. Germline V gene data show CDR1 as MDHEN and CDR2 as SYDVKM. V was shortened by 7 bases and J by 0 bases, with 10 bases between the two germline ends. The CDR3 is 14 residues long. The CDR3 DNA follows: TGTGCCAGCATCACCGTAAACTCTGGAAACACCATATATTTT. It is translated as CASITVNSGNTIYF.

The chain recombines TRBV7-9 with TRBJ2-5, with 9 bases lining up with TRBD1. Germline V lookup: CDR1 SEHNR, CDR2 FQNEAQ (reference sequence). The V gene end was trimmed by 4 bases and the J gene end by 3 bases; junction bases not matched to a gene: 3. The CDR3 loop spans 14 amino acids. The CDR3 region is CASSSGDREETQYF. CDR3 DNA: TGTGCCAGCAGCTCGGGGGACAGGGAAGAGACCCAGTACTTC.

This chain links TRBV27 with TRBJ2-1, with 7 bases aligning to TRBD2. The CDR3 is made up of 14 amino acids. The junction had 10 bases not matched to a gene; V was cut back by 6 bases and J by 8 bases. The germline CDR1 and CDR2 sequences are MNHEY and SMNVEV (reference sequence). The CDR3 loop is CASSLIQAGDEQFF. The CDR3 DNA follows: TGTGCCAGCAGCCTGATCCAGGCGGGGGATGAGCAGTTCTTC.

The chain is built from TRBV9 and TRBJ1-1, with 8 bases identical to TRBD1. The V and J ends lost 4 bases and 4 bases, in that order; junction bases with no gene match: 12. CDR1 is SGDLS, CDR2 YYNGEE, per germline. This CDR3 has 16 amino acids. CDR3 protein: CASSSDRERDGTEAFF. In DNA, the CDR3 is TGTGCCAGCAGCTCGGACAGGGAGCGGGACGGCACTGAAGCTTTCTTT.

This clone came up once. The same CDR3 can be traced to other DNA sequences in this sample. The J gene is TRBJ1-2, the V gene TRBV7-9; D may be TRBD1 (5 bases). In germline, CDR1 is SEHNR, CDR2 FQNEAQ (reference sequence). V was trimmed by 5 bases and J by 4 bases, leaving 11 bases between them. CDR3 length equals 13 residues. The CDR3 sequence is CASSPGTAYGYTF. For the CDR3, the DNA is TGTGCCAGCAGCCCAGGGACGGCCTATGGCTACACCTTC.

This clone was observed once. The V and J genes are TRBV6-4 and TRBJ2-7; TRBD1 agrees at 8 bases. After removal of 6 bases from V and 2 bases from J, the junction contained 9 bases not matched to a gene. Germline CDR1 and CDR2: MRHNA and SNTAGT. This CDR3 region has 15 residues. CDR3 sequence (DNA): TGTGCCAGCAGCACTGACAGGGGCGACACCTACGAGCAGTACTTC. It translates to CASSTDRGDTYEQYF.

The gene calls are TRBV27 and TRBJ2-1, with TRBD2 identical over 8 bases. Germline assignment: CDR1 MNHEY and CDR2 SMNVEV (reference sequence). Losses at the gene ends were 3 bases for V and 2 bases for J; bases not matched to a gene: 6. The CDR3 has 16 amino acids. CDR3 sequence: CASSFSAGETYNEQFF. The CDR3 DNA follows: TGTGCCAGCAGTTTCTCAGCGGGAGAAACCTACAATGAGCAGTTCTTC.

J is TRBJ2-3 and V is TRBV27; perhaps TRBD2 as D (6 bases). Deletions cut 2 bases from V and 14 bases from J, with 20 bases between. The CDR3 covers 14 residues. Germline values: CDR1 MNHEY, CDR2 SMNVEV (reference sequence). CDR3 loop: CASSLRGFSGPSYF. In DNA, the CDR3 is TGTGCCAGCAGTTTACGGGGGTTTTCGGGCCCTTCGTATTTT.

The chain has TRBV7-9 and TRBJ1-4; D call uncertain. The CDR3 has 15 residues. From germline, CDR1 is SEHNR and CDR2 FQNEAQ (reference sequence). The V and J ends lost 1 base and 6 bases respectively, with 12 bases between them. Written as DNA, the CDR3 is TGTGCCAGCAGCTTAGGCCAGGCCGGGGATGAAAAACTGTTTTTT. Protein: CASSLGQAGDEKLFF.

The chain employs TRBV19 and TRBJ1-1, with unresolved D. Germline V gene sequence: CDR1 LNHDA, CDR2 SQIVND (reference sequence). CDR3 length equals 13 residues. Trimming shortened V by 3 bases and J by 3 bases, and 8 bases separated the two germline ends. This chain's CDR3 is CASSMSRDTEAFF. The CDR3 nucleotides read TGTGCCAGTAGTATGAGTAGAGACACTGAAGCTTTCTTT.

The sample holds one count of this clone. V gene TRBV5-1 combines with J gene TRBJ2-7; 10 nucleotides align to TRBD2. This CDR3 comprises 14 residues. V was clipped by 4 bases and J by 6 bases; unmatched bases: 7. Germline V gives CDR1 SGHRS, CDR2 YFSETQ. CDR3 in DNA: TGCGCCAGCAGCACGGTAGCGGGGGGAGGCGAGCAGTACTTC. This translates into CASSTVAGGGEQYF.

The chain has TRBV4-3 and TRBJ1-1; no firm D call. Germline loops: CDR1 LGHNA, CDR2 YSLEER. Between the trimmed V and J ends, which lost 0 bases and 3 bases, there was a span of 14 bases. This CDR3 region has 16 residues. In DNA form, the CDR3 reads TGCGCCAGCAGCCAAGATCGAAACAGTCAGTACACTGAAGCTTTCTTT. Translated: CASSQDRNSQYTEAFF.

This chain joins TRBV7-9 and TRBJ1-4; D unclear. Trimming pared 8 bases from V and 8 bases from J, leaving 12 bases between. Germline values: CDR1 SEHNR, CDR2 FQNEAQ (reference sequence). The CDR3 is made up of 12 amino acids. The CDR3, as DNA: TGTGCCAGCCACGGCCTGCAAGAAAAACTGTTTTTT. It is translated as CASHGLQEKLFF.

V gene TRBV9 combines with J gene TRBJ2-1; a possible D gene is TRBD2 (5 bases). The CDR3 consists of 13 residues. The V gene's germline CDR1 is SGDLS and CDR2 YYNGEE. V shed 0 bases and J shed 10 bases, with 11 bases lying between them. This chain's CDR3 is CASSVASGEEQFF. CDR3 bases: TGTGCCAGCAGCGTAGCTTCCGGGGAGGAGCAGTTCTTC.

This chain uses TRBV9 with TRBJ2-3, with 8 bases matching TRBD1. V lost 3 bases and J lost 0; bases outside the gene matches: 9. This CDR3 contains 17 residues. Germline V lookup: CDR1 SGDLS, CDR2 YYNGEE. CDR3: CASSGEDRGVSTDTQYF. CDR3 nucleotides: TGTGCCAGCAGCGGGGAAGACAGGGGTGTTAGCACAGATACGCAGTATTTT.